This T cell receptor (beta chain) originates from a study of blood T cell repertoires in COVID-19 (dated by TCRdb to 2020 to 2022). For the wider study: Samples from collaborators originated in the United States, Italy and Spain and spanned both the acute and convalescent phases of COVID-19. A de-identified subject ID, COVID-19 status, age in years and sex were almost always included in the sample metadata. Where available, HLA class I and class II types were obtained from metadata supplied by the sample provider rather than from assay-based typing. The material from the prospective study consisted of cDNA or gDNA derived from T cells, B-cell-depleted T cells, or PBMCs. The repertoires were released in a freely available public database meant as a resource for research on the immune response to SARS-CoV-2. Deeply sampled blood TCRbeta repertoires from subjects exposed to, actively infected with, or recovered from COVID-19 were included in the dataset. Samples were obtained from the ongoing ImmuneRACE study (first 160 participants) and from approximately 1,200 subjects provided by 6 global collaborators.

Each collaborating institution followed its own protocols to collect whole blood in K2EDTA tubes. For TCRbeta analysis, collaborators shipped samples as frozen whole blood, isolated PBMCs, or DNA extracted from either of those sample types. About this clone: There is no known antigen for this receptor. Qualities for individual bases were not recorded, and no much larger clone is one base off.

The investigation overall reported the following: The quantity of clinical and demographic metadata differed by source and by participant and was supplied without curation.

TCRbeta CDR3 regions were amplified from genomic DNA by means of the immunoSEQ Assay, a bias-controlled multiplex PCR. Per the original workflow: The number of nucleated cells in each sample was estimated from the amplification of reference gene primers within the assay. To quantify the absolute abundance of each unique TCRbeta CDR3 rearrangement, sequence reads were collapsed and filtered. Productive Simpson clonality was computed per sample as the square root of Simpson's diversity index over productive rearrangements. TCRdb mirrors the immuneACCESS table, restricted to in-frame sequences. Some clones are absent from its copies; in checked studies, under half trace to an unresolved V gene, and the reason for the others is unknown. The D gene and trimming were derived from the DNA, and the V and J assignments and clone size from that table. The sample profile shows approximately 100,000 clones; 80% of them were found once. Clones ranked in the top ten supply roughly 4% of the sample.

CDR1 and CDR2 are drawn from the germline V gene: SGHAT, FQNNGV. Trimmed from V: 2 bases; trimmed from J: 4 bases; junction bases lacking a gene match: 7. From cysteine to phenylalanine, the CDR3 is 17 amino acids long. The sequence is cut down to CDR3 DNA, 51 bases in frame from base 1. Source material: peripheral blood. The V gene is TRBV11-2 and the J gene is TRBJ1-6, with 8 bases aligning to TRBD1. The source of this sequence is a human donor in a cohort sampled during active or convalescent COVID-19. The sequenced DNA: TGTGCCAGCAGCTTATCGGCAGGGGGCTCTTATAATTCACCCCTCCACTTT. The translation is CASSLSAGGSYNSPLHF.